A single sample gave rise to the 7 T cell receptor beta chains below, sequenced in a study of T cell responses to AZD1222 COVID-19 vaccine. TCRdb keeps only in-frame clones here, not all; method: immunoSEQ multiplex PCR. This sample has 90,000 to 110,000 clones, with roughly 82% found just once. Sequencing was performed on peripheral blood, taken on day 0 of AZD1222 vaccination. Receptor source: an adult in good health.

CDR3 sequence reads: CASSSPWRDTHTEAFF. CDR3 DNA sequence: TGTGCCAGCAGCTCCCCGTGGAGGGATACACACACTGAAGCTTTCTTT. The rearrangement joins TRBV11-2 to TRBJ1-1; D gene unclear. Germline V CDR1 and CDR2: SGHAT, FQNNGV. This CDR3 has 16 residues. V lost 4 bases and J 3 bases, leaving 18 bases between the germline ends.

This chain joins TRBV12-5 and TRBJ2-7; TRBD1 aligns across 7 bases. CDR1 is LGHNT and CDR2 is FRNRAP in the germline V gene. V trimming: 1 base; J trimming: 4 bases; junction bases outside the gene matches: 1. The CDR3 is 13 residues long. As DNA, the CDR3 is TGTGCTAGTGGTTTGGACAGGGGTTACGAGCAGTACTTC. Encoded protein: CASGLDRGYEQYF.

The chain employs TRBV4-1 and TRBJ1-5; no clear D gene. Trimming left V 5 bases short and J 0 bases short, with 14 bases between. This CDR3 is 16 amino acids long. Germline CDR1 reads MGHRA; CDR2 reads YSYEKL. This chain's CDR3 is CASSGLGGYSNQPQHF. The CDR3 coding sequence is TGCGCCAGCAGCGGCTTGGGCGGATATAGCAATCAGCCCCAGCATTTT.

The rearrangement links TRBV3-1 (or the pseudogene TRBV3-2) to TRBJ1-1, with D tentatively TRBD1 (6 bases). There are 16 residues in the CDR3. Trimming cost V 6 bases and J 4 bases, with 21 bases left between them. From germline, CDR1 is LGHDT and CDR2 YNNKEL (reference sequence). In DNA, the CDR3 is TGTGCCAGCAGGTCCTCGCGGGGGGGGCCGGCCACTGAAGCTTTCTTT. It yields the protein CASRSSRGGPATEAFF.

This clone showed up just once. The genes are TRBV4-1 and TRBJ1-3; tentative D call: TRBD1 (5 bases). The germline V gene encodes CDR1 MGHRA and CDR2 YSYEKL. CDR3 length equals 16 residues. The germline V and J ends were trimmed by 1 base and 0 bases, with 10 bases remaining between them. The CDR3 loop is CASSQVQVISGNTIYF. The CDR3 nucleotides are TGCGCCAGCAGCCAAGTACAGGTTATCTCTGGAAACACCATATATTTT.

The genes are TRBV4-3 and TRBJ1-4, with D tentatively TRBD1 (5 bases). This CDR3 region has 14 residues. Germline values: CDR1 LGHNA, CDR2 YSLEER. Trimming removed 1 base from V and 4 bases from J, with 7 bases in between. CDR3 loop: CASSQARDNEKLFF. As DNA, the CDR3 is TGCGCCAGCAGCCAAGCCAGGGATAATGAAAAACTGTTTTTT.

Of note for this clone: Other nucleotide sequences in the sample specify the same CDR3. The CDR3 sequence is CASSPPSTDTQYF. CDR3 sequence (DNA): TGTGCCAGCTCCCCGCCTAGTACAGATACGCAGTATTTT. The V call is TRBV18, the J call TRBJ2-3; the D is unclear. The V gene's germline CDR1 is KGHSH and CDR2 LQKENI. V shed 6 bases and J shed 3 bases, with 10 bases lying between them. This CDR3 region has 13 residues.